This T cell receptor beta chain is drawn from a study of T-cell memory formation after mild COVID-19. Study results and caveats: Some clones that responded were present in memory (sampled pre-infection), which suggests cross-reactive memory joined. The second-wave clones peaking on day 37 were not confirmed as SARS-CoV-2-specific.

For this clonotype: The antigen is undetermined.

CDR3 length: 17 residues. Unmatched junction bases numbered 8, after V lost 0 bases and J lost 3 bases. Looked up from germline, CDR1 is LGHDT and CDR2 is YNNKEL (reference sequence). TCR alpha and TCR beta cDNA libraries carrying sample barcodes and UMIs came from 5'RACE with constant-segment primers. TCRdb re-called the 5' RACE reads with MiXCR, one entry per CDR3 protein. This table holds roughly 200,000 distinct CDR3 sequences, 16% found once. This TCR derives from an adult woman who had mild COVID-19 (a few samples of this study predate the infection). Cell type and time point are not known. The rearrangement uses TRBV3-1 and TRBJ2-7; 10 positions match TRBD1. The sample comprised PBMCs or a T cell subset sorted from them (not recorded which). CDR3 protein: CASSQDDFGTGDYEQYF. The CDR3 DNA reads as TGTGCCAGCAGCCAAGACGATTTTGGGACAGGGGACTACGAGCAGTACTTC.